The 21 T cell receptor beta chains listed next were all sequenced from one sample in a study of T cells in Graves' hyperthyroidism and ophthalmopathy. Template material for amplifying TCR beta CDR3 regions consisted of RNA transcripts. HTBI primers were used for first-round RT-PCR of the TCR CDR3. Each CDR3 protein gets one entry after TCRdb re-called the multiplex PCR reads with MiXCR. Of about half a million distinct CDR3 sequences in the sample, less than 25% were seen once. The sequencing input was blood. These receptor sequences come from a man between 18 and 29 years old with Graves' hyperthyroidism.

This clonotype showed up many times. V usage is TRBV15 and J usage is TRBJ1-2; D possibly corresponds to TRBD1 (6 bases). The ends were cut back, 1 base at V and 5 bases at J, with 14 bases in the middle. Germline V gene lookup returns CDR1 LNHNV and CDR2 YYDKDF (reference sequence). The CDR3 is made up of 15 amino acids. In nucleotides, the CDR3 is TGTGCCACCAGCAGAGGGTTGGGACAAATATATGGCTACACCTTC. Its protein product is CATSRGLGQIYGYTF. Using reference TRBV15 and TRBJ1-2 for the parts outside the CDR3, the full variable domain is DAMVIQNPRYQVTQFGKPVTLSCSQTLNHNVMYWYQQKSSQAPKLLFHYYDKDFNNEADTPDNFQSRRPNTSFCFLDIRSPGLGDTAMYLCATSRGLGQIYGYTFGSGTRLTVV.

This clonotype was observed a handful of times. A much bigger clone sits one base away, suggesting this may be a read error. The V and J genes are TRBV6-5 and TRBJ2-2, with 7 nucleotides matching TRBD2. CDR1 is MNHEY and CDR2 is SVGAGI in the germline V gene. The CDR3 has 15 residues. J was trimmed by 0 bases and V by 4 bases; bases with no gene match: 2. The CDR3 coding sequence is TGTGCCAGCAGTTTCGGGGGGTCGAACACCGGGGAGCTGTTTTTT. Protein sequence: CASSFGGSNTGELFF.

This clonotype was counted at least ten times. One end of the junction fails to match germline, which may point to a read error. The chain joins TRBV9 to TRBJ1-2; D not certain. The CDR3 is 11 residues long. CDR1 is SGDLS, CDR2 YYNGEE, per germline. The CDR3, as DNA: TGTGCCAGCAGCGTAAAAGGGTTTCACTTCTTC. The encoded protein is CASSVKGFHFF.

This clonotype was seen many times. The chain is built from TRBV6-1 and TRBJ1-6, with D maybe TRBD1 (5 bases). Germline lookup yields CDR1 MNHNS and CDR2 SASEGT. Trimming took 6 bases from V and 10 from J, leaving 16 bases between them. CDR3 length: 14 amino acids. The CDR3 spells CASSTGRLGSPLHF. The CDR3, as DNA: TGTGCCAGCAGCACGGGACGACTAGGGTCACCCCTCCACTTT.

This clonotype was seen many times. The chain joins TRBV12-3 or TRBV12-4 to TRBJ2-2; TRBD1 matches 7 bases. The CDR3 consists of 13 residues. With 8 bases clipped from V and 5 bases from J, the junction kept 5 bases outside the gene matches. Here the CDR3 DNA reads TGTGCCAGCGCAGGGGGAAGAACCGGGGAGCTGTTTTTT. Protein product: CASAGGRTGELFF.

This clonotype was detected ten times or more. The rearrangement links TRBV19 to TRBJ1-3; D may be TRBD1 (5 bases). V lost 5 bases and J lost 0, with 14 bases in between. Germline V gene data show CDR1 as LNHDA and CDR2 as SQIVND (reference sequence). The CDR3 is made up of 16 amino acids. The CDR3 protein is CASSSPGRTSGNTIYF. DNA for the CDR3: TGTGCCAGTAGTTCTCCGGGACGGACCTCTGGAAACACCATATATTTT.

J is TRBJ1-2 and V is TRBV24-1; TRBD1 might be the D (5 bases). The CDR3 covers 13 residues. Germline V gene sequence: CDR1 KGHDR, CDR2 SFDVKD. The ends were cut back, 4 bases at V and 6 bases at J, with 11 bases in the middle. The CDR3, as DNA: TGTGCCACCAGTGAGTCCTCCAGGGATGGCTACACCTTC. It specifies CATSESSRDGYTF.

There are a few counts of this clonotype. In DNA form, the CDR3 reads TGTGCCAGCAGTTTCGACCCCTACTACGAGCAGTACTTC. This sequence encodes CASSFDPYYEQYF. The chain carries TRBV12-3 or TRBV12-4 and TRBJ2-7; D gene unclear. V shed 3 bases and J shed 3 bases, with 9 bases lying between them. CDR3 size: 13 residues.

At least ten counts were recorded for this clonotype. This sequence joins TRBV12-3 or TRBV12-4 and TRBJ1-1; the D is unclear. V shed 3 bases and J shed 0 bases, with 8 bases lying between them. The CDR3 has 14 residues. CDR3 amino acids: CASSFGRMNTEAFF. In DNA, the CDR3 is TGTGCCAGCAGTTTCGGGAGGATGAACACTGAAGCTTTCTTT.

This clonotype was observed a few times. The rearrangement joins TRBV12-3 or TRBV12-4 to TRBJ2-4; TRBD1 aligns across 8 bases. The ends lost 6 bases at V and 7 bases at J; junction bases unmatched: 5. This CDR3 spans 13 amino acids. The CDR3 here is CASRPGQVNIQYF. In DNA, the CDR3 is TGTGCCAGCAGGCCGGGACAGGTTAACATTCAGTACTTC.

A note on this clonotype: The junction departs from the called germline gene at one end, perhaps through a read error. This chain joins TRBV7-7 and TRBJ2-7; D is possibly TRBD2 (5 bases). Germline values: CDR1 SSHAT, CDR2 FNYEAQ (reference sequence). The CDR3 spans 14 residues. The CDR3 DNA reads TGTGCTAGCAGCTTAGCCACCGGGGACTACGAGCAGTACTTC. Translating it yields CASSLATGDYEQYF.

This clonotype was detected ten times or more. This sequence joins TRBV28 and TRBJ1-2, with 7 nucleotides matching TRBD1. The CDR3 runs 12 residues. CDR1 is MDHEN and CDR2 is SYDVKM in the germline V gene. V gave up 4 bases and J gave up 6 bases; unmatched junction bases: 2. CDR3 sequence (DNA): TGTGCCAGCAGTTCACAGGGGAATGGCTACACCTTC. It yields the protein CASSSQGNGYTF.

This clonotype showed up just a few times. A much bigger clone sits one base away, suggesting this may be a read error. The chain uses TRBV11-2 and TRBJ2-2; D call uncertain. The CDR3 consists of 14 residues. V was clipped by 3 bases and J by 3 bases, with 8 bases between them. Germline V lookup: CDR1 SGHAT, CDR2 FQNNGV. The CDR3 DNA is TGTGCCAGCAGCTTTGTTGACTACACCGGGGAGCTGTTTTTT. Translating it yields CASSFVDYTGELFF.

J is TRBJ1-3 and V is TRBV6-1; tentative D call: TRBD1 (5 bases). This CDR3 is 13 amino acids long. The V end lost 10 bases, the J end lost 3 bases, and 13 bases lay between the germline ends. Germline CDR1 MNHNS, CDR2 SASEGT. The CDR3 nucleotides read TGTGCCAACAGGACCGACAGTGGAAACACCATATATTTT. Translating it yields CANRTDSGNTIYF.

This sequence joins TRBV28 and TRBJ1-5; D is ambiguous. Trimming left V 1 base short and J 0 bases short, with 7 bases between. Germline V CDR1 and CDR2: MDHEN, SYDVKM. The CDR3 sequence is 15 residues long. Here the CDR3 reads CASSLFTNSNQPQHF. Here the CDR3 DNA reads TGTGCCAGCAGTTTATTTACAAATAGCAATCAGCCCCAGCATTTT.

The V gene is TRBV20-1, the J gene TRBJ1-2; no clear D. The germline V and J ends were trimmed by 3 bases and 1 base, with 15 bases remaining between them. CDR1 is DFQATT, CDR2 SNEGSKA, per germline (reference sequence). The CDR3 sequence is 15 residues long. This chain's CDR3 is CSARVPGTDNYGYTF. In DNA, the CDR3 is TGCAGTGCTAGGGTCCCAGGAACCGATAACTATGGCTACACCTTC.

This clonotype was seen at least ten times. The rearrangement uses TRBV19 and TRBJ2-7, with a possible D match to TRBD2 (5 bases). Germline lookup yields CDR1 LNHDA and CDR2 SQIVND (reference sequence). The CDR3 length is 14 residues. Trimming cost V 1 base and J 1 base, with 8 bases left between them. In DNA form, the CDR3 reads TGTGCCAGTAGTATAGGAGAGGGATCCTACGAGCAGTACTTC. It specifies CASSIGEGSYEQYF.

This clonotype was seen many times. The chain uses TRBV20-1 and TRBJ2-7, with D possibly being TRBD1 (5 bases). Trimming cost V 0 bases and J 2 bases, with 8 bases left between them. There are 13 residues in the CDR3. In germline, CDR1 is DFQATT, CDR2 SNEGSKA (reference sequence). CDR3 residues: CSARDGRAYEQYF. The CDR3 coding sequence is TGCAGTGCTAGAGACGGCAGGGCCTACGAGCAGTACTTC.

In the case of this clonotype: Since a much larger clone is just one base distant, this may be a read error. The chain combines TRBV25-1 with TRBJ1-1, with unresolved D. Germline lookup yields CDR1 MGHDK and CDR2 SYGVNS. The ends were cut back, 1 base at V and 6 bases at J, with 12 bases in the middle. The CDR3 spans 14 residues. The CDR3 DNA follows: TGTGCCAGCAGTGAATGGAGGGAGGGCGCTGAAGCTTTCTTT. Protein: CASSEWREGAEAFF.

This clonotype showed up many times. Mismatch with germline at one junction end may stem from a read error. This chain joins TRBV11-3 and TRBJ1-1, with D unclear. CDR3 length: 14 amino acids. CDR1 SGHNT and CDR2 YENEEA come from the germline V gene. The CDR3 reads CASSLSRLNTEAFF. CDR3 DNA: TGTGCCAGCAGCTTATCCCGCCTGAACACCGAAGCTTTCTTT.

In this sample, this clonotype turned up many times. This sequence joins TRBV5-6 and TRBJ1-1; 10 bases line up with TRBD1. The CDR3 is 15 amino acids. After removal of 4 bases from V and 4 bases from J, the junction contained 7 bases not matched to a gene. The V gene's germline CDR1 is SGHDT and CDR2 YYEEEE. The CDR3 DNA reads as TGTGCCAGCAGCCAGGACAGGGGGTGGGGCACTGAAGCTTTCTTT. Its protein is CASSQDRGWGTEAFF.